This T cell receptor beta chain was observed in a study of T cell repertoires in cytomegalovirus infection. One entry per CDR3 protein results from TCRdb running MiXCR on the reads. The sample lists approximately 1,000,000 distinct CDR3 sequences; approximately 31% were seen once. The V and J ends lost 10 bases and 0 bases respectively, with 12 bases between them. The germline V gene has CDR1 SNHLY and CDR2 FYNNEI. This CDR3 region has 13 residues. A remark on this clonotype: Its antigen is as yet unknown.

The sequenced sample was cultured CD8+ T cells from PBMCs, obtained from culture after CMV antigen stimulation. This chain joins TRBV2 and TRBJ1-1; possible D gene TRBD1, 6 bases. This TCR derives from a human donor in good health (CMV status not recorded). Some clones in this sample may be carry-over from other donors' samples. The CDR3 loop is CATPGDMNTEAFF. DNA of the CDR3: TGTGCCACCCCAGGGGACATGAACACTGAAGCTTTCTTT.